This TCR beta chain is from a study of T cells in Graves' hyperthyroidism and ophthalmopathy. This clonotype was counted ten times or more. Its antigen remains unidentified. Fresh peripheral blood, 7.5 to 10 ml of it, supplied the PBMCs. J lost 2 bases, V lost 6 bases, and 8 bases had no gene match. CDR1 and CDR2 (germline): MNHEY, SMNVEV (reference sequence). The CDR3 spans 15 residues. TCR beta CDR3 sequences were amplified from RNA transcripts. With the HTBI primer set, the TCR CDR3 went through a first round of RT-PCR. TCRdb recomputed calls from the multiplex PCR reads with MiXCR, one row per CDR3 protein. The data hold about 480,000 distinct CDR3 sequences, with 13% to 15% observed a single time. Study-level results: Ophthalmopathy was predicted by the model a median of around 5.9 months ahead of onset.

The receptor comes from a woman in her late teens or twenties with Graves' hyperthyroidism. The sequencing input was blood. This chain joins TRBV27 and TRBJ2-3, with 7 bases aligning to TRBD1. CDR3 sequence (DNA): TGTGCCAGCAGCCGTCCCGGGACAGCCACAGATACGCAGTATTTT. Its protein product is CASSRPGTATDTQYF.